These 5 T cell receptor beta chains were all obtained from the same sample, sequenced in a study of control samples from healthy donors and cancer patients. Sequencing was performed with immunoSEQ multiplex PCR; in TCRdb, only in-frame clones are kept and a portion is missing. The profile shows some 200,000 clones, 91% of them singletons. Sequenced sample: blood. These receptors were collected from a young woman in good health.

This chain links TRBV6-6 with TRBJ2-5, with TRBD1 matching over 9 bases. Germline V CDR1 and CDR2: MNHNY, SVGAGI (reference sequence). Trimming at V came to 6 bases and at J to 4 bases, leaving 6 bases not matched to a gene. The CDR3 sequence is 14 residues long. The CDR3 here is CASRQGARVETQYF. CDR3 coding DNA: TGTGCCAGCAGACAGGGGGCGCGAGTAGAGACCCAGTACTTC.

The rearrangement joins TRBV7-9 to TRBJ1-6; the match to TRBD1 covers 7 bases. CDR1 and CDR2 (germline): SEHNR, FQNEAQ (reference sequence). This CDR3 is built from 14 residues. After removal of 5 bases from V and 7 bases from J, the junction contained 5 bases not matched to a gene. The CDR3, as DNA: TGTGCCAGCAGCGCCACAGGGGAAAATTCACCCCTCCACTTT. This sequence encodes CASSATGENSPLHF.

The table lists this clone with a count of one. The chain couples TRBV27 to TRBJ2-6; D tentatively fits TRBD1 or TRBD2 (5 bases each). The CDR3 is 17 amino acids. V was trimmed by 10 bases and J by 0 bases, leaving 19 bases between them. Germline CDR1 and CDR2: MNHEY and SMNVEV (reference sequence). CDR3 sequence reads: CATSSGTSASGANVLTF. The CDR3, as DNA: TGTGCCACATCTTCCGGGACGTCTGCCTCTGGGGCCAACGTCCTGACTTTC.

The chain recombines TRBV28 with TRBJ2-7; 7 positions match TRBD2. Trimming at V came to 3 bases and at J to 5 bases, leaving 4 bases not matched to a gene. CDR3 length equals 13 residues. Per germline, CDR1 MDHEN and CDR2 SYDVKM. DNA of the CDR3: TGTGCCAGCAGTTTCGGGGGGAGCGACGAGCAGTACTTC. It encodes CASSFGGSDEQYF.

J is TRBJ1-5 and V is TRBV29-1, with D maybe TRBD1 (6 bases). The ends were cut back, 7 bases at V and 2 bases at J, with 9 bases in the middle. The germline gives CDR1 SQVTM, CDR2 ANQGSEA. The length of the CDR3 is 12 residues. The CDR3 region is CSARTGNQPQHF. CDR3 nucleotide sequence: TGCAGCGCCCGGACAGGCAATCAGCCCCAGCATTTT.